This T cell receptor (beta chain) was observed in a study of regulatory T cells in long-lasting Graves disease. The CDR3 loop spans 14 amino acids. CDR1 and CDR2 from the germline V gene are SQVTM and ANQGSEA. Trimming removed 7 bases at V and 7 bases at J, with 17 bases between. Sequencing libraries for TCR beta were prepared with iRepertoire HTBI primers and Arm-PCR of CDR3 regions. TCRdb fed the multiplex PCR reads into MiXCR, producing one record per CDR3 protein. Seen here are roughly 500,000 distinct CDR3 sequences, less than 15% observed once, and the top ten hold about 10%. Time point meaning: newly diagnosed GD, antithyroid drugs for less than 3 months. From PBMCs, RNA was extracted and then used to make the TCR library. Peripheral blood, around 9 milliliters of it, was drawn into EDTA tubes. Another study also made use of these data, one on T cells in Graves' hyperthyroidism and ophthalmopathy.

Specimen: peripheral blood mononuclear cells (PBMCs), collected at new diagnosis, from a patient treated with antithyroid drugs. The source of this sequence is a man aged 25-45 years with Graves disease. This chain uses TRBV29-1 with TRBJ1-6; D is possibly TRBD1 (5 bases). The CDR3: CSGTTEDPNSPLHF. The CDR3 DNA reads TGCAGCGGGACGACAGAGGACCCAAATTCACCCCTCCACTTT.